This T cell receptor beta chain stems from a study of post-analysis software for immune sequencing data. Overall study context: Included among the disease courses, which were recorded for the cohort, were relapsing-remitting, secondary progressive and progressive-relapsing multiple sclerosis. The study's findings and limits: By F measure, samples from a shared preparation batch strongly co-clustered. Compared against controls, patients with multiple sclerosis displayed significantly lower normalized Chao1 diversity. Comparison of patients with controls showed four or five TRBV segments more frequent in patients, TRBV5-6, TRBV5-1 and TRBV20-1 among them.

The CDR3 has 12 amino acids. The germline V gene encodes CDR1 SQVTM and CDR2 ANQGSEA. Notes on this clonotype: Its antigen is unidentified. Sequence at one end of the junction differs from germline and may be a read error.

The library was made from cDNA and included unique molecular identifiers. T cells numbering about 0.85 to 11 million yielded some 480,000 cDNA molecules. TCRdb re-called the PCR reads with MiXCR, one entry per CDR3 protein. The sample carries about 770,000 distinct CDR3 sequences, under 60% recorded once. This TCR came from a girl aged 5-17 years with multiple sclerosis. The rearrangement joins TRBV29-1 to TRBJ2-7, with a tentative D call TRBD1 (7 bases). Source material: blood. CDR3 nucleotide sequence: TGCAGCGGGGGGGACAGTTCCTACGAGCAGTATTTC. Residues: CSGGDSSYEQYF.